A single T cell receptor (beta chain) is shown here with its context. Its antigen remains unknown. The germline CDR1 and CDR2 sequences are SGHTS and YDEGEE. CDR3 length: 15 amino acids. Trimming pared 5 bases from V and 4 bases from J, leaving 18 bases between. Per the original methods: After removing out-of-frame reads, 2 million to 2.5 million distinct TCRbeta sequences remained. Assay: immunoSEQ multiplex PCR; the TCRdb copy retains only in-frame clones and omits some. Clonal size and the V and J genes are those of that table, whereas D and trimming came from the DNA. The sample lists some 52,000 clones, just over 75% seen once, with 1.6% in the top ten. This record belongs to a study of memory CD4+ T cells and cytomegalovirus serostatus. The sort gate was single viable CD3+CD4+CD8-CD45RO+ cells for memory CD4+ T cells. Total CD4+ T cells were enriched by CD4 positive selection. Study-wide results and caveats: About 40% of the roughly 160 known CMV-associated TCRbeta sequences appeared in CD4+ memory. Repertoires predicted CMV serostatus with median bootstrapped AUC of about 0.94.

This TCR was recovered from an adult in good health and CMV-seronegative. The chain has TRBV5-8 and TRBJ1-1; D is ambiguous. Material for sequencing was memory CD4+ T cells from blood. This CDR3 reads CASSSFGMGSTEAFF. In DNA form, the CDR3 reads TGTGCCAGCAGTTCATTCGGGATGGGATCCACTGAAGCTTTCTTT.